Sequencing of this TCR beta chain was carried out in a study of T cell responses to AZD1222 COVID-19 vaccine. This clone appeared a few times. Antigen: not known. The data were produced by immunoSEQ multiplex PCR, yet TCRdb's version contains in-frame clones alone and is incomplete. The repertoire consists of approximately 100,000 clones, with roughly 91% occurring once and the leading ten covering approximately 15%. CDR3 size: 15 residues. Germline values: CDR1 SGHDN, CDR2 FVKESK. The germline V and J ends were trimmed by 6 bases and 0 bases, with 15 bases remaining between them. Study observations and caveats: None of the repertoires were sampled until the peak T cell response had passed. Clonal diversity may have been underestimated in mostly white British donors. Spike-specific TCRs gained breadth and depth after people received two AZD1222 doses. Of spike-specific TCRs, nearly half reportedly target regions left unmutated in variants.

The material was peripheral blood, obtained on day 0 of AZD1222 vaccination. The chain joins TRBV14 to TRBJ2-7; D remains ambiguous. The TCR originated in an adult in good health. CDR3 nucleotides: TGTGCCAGCAGTCCAAGTGTGGCGGCCTCCTACGAGCAGTACTTC. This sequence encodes CASSPSVAASYEQYF.